This T cell receptor beta chain was recovered during a study of blood T cell repertoires in COVID-19. Study summary: COVID-19 samples, acute and convalescent, were from the United States, Italy and Spain. From T cells, B-cell-depleted T cells, or PBMCs came the material, which was cDNA or gDNA.

Authors' analysis steps: Quantification of nucleated cells was approximated via reference gene primer amplification. The protocol was immunoSEQ multiplex PCR, while the TCRdb copy is restricted to in-frame clones and leaves out a portion. V and J calls and clone size are as listed in that table; D and trimming were resolved from the DNA. The sample consists of 240,000 or so clones, 70% to 85% of them appearing once. The sequence came from a woman aged 80 or over with acute or convalescent COVID-19. The source material was peripheral blood.

CDR3 DNA: TGTGCCAGCCGACTAGTACTATCCGGGGCCAACGTCCTGACTTTC. Translated: CASRLVLSGANVLTF. The genes are TRBV19 and TRBJ2-6, with a possible D match to TRBD2 (6 bases). The CDR3 runs to 15 residues. The germline V and J ends were trimmed by 9 bases and 4 bases, with 16 bases remaining between them. Germline V gives CDR1 LNHDA, CDR2 SQIVND (reference sequence).